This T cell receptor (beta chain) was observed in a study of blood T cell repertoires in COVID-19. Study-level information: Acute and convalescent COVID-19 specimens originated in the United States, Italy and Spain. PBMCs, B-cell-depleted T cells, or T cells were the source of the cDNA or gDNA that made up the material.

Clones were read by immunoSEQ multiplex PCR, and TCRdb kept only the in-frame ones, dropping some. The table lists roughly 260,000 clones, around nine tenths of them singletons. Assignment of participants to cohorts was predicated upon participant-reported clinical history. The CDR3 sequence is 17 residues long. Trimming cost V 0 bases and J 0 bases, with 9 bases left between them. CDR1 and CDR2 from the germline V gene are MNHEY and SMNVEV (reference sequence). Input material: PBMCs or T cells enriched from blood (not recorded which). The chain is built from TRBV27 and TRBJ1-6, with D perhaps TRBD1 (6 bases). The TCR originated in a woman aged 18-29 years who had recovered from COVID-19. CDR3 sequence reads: CASSLSLTGSYNSPLHF. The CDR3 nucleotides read TGTGCCAGCAGTTTATCCCTGACAGGCTCCTATAATTCACCCCTCCACTTT.